The entry below gives a single T cell receptor beta chain sequence along with its context. The data derive from a study of blood T cell repertoires in COVID-19. Study as a whole: The analysed material was cDNA or gDNA that came from T cells, B-cell-depleted T cells, or PBMCs.

Germline V gene lookup returns CDR1 KGHDR and CDR2 SFDVKD. The CDR3 has 12 residues. V was shortened by 2 bases and J by 8 bases, with 6 bases between the two germline ends. Repertoires were generated with immunoSEQ multiplex PCR, while TCRdb's copy carries only in-frame clones and drops some. The profile shows about 60,000 clones, 84% of them singletons. The sequence was obtained from a man aged 55 to 70 with COVID-19, enrolled during active disease. This chain links TRBV24-1 with TRBJ1-5, with unresolved D. What was sequenced was peripheral blood. The CDR3 DNA reads TGTGCCACCAGTGATTGGGAGGAGCCCCAGCATTTT. Residues: CATSDWEEPQHF.